Below, 13 T cell receptor beta chains from the same sample are listed, as sequenced in a study of OX40 agonist ivuxolimab in advanced cancers. The library was generated by the immunoSEQ multiplex PCR assay. TCRdb's version of the immuneACCESS table is confined to in-frame rearrangements and falls short of the full clone set. An unresolved V gene accounts for under half of the shortfall where checked; the remainder is of unknown origin. The sample data list some 66,000 clones, and more than 75% of these were observed just once. The ten largest clones add up to under 0.5% of the sample. Sequenced material: CD4+ or CD8+ T cells sorted from blood, taken in a trial of the OX40 agonist ivuxolimab. The receptors come from an adult with an advanced solid tumor such as melanoma, head and neck, liver or kidney cancer.

The chain joins TRBV15 to TRBJ1-5; D not resolved. CDR3 length: 14 amino acids. Germline V gene sequence: CDR1 LNHNV, CDR2 YYDKDF (reference sequence). The V end was cut by 1 base, the J end by 1 base, with 5 bases between. CDR3 protein: CATSRGVSNQPQHF. The CDR3 DNA reads as TGTGCCACCAGCAGAGGGGTAAGCAATCAGCCCCAGCATTTT.

This chain uses TRBV5-5 with TRBJ1-5, with a possible D match to TRBD1 (5 bases). The V end was cut by 4 bases, the J end by 2 bases, with 10 bases between. Germline CDR1 is SGHKS and CDR2 is YYEKEE (reference sequence). There are 14 residues in the CDR3. CDR3 nucleotide sequence: TGTGCCAGCAGCCTCCAACAGGGCAATCAGCCCCAGCATTTT. Protein product: CASSLQQGNQPQHF.

The J gene is TRBJ2-1, the V gene TRBV10-2, with D possibly being TRBD1 or TRBD2 (5 bases each). The CDR3 contains 18 residues. Germline V gene data show CDR1 as WSHSY and CDR2 as SAAADI. The V end lost 2 bases, the J end lost 2 bases, and 19 bases lay between the germline ends. In nucleotides, the CDR3 is TGCGCCAGCAGTGAGGGGTCATCGTGGGGGAAACCCTACAATGAGCAGTTCTTC. The encoded protein is CASSEGSSWGKPYNEQFF.

V and J are TRBV9 and TRBJ1-1, with unresolved D. The CDR3 covers 13 residues. The germline V gene encodes CDR1 SGDLS and CDR2 YYNGEE. The V end was cut by 3 bases, the J end by 0 bases, with 6 bases between. The CDR3 DNA follows: TGTGCCAGCAGCGCCGTTTTGAACACTGAAGCTTTCTTT. It specifies CASSAVLNTEAFF.

The rearrangement uses TRBV5-6 and TRBJ2-7, with D uncertain. This CDR3 region has 15 residues. The germline CDR1 and CDR2 sequences are SGHDT and YYEEEE. Deletions cut 1 base from V and 2 bases from J, with 13 bases between. The CDR3 loop is CASSLRHPAAYEQYF. CDR3 DNA sequence: TGTGCCAGCAGCTTGAGGCATCCCGCCGCCTACGAGCAGTACTTC.

CDR3 region: CASSKGERGETQYF. CDR3 nucleotide sequence: TGTGCCAGCAGCAAAGGGGAGCGGGGGGAGACCCAGTACTTC. This rearrangement joins TRBV21-1 to TRBJ2-5; no check of the table's D call, TRBD2, against the DNA was made. TRBV21-1 is a recognized pseudogene. There are 14 residues in the CDR3.

This chain links TRBV10-2 with TRBJ2-3, with a weak D call TRBD1 (7 bases). The CDR3 length is 16 residues. V was pared by 6 bases and J by 0 bases, with 16 bases between. Germline V gene sequence: CDR1 WSHSY, CDR2 SAAADI. The CDR3 DNA sequence: TGCGCCAGCAGGGGGGGACAGTGGATGAGCACAGATACGCAGTATTTT. Its translation is CASRGGQWMSTDTQYF.

This clone appeared a few times. The chain links TRBV9 to TRBJ1-3; no definite D call. V lost 4 bases to trimming and J lost 5 bases, with 19 bases between them. The CDR3 is made up of 16 amino acids. Germline loops: CDR1 SGDLS, CDR2 YYNGEE. The CDR3: CASSLNPPLIRNTIYF. In DNA, the CDR3 is TGTGCCAGCAGCCTAAACCCCCCGCTGATTAGAAACACCATATATTTT.

The chain uses TRBV20-1 and TRBJ2-5; D unclear. The CDR3 sequence is 11 residues long. CDR1 is DFQATT and CDR2 is SNEGSKA in the germline V gene (reference sequence). V gave up 1 base and J gave up 5 bases, with 5 bases separating them. CDR3 sequence reads: CSARVSETQYF. The CDR3 coding sequence is TGCAGTGCTAGAGTGTCGGAGACCCAGTACTTC.

This clone came up once. V is TRBV7-2 and J is TRBJ2-1, with D perhaps matching TRBD1 (6 bases). The CDR3 is made up of 15 amino acids. Germline V gene sequence: CDR1 SGHTA, CDR2 FQGNSA. Trimming stripped 5 bases from V and 3 bases from J, with 14 bases between. The CDR3 sequence: CASSPRTVNYNEQFF. The DNA of the CDR3 is TGTGCCAGCAGCCCACGGACAGTTAACTACAATGAGCAGTTCTTC.

The chain uses TRBV5-4 and TRBJ2-6, with no clear D. V was clipped by 4 bases and J by 2 bases, with 4 bases between them. The CDR3 consists of 13 residues. Per germline, CDR1 SGHNT and CDR2 YYREEE (reference sequence). In DNA, the CDR3 is TGTGCCAGCAGCCCGCCTGGGGCCAACGTCCTGACTTTC. Translation: CASSPPGANVLTF. The full variable domain, with the rest looked up from reference TRBV5-4 and TRBJ2-6, is ETGVTQSPTHLIKTRGQQVTLRCSSQSGHNTVSWYQQALGQGPQFIFQYYREEENGRGNFPPRFSGLQFPNYSSELNVNALELDDSALYLCASSPPGANVLTFGAGSRLTVL.

CDR3 DNA: TGTGCCAGCAGCTTGGCCGGGCTGGGGCAGGAGACCCAGTACTTC. Residues: CASSLAGLGQETQYF. V and J are TRBV5-6 and TRBJ2-5; TRBD1 is a possible D gene (5 bases). CDR1 is SGHDT and CDR2 is YYEEEE in the germline V gene. V lost 0 bases to trimming and J lost 5 bases, with 14 bases between them. This CDR3 is built from 15 residues.

This clone was counted between two and nine times. This chain connects TRBV30 to TRBJ1-2; a possible D gene is TRBD1 (6 bases). The V end lost 7 bases, the J end lost 2 bases, and 17 bases lay between the germline ends. This CDR3 contains 14 residues. The germline V gene encodes CDR1 GTSNPN and CDR2 SVGIG (reference sequence). The CDR3 reads CASLHVTGNYGYTF. CDR3 nucleotide sequence: TGTGCCTCCCTGCACGTGACAGGAAACTATGGCTACACCTTC.